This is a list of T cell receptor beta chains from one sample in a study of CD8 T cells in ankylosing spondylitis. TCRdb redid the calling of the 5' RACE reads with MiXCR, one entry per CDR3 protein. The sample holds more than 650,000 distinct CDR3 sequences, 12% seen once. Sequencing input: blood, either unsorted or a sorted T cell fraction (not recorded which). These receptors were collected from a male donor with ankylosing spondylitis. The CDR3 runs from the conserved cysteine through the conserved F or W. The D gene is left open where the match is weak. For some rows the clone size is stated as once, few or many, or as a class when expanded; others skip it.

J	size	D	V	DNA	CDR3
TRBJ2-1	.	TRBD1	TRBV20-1	TGCAGTGCTAACCCGGGACAGGCCTACAATGAGCAGTTCTTC	CSANPGQAYNEQFF
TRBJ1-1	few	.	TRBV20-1	TGCAGTGCTATCAACAGGGCCACTGAAGCTTTCTTT	CSAINRATEAFF
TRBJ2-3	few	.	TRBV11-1	TGTGCCAGCAGCTTGCGCAACAGGGAGGGCACAGATACGCAGTATTTT	CASSLRNREGTDTQYF
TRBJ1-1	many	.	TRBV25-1	TGTGCCAGCAGTGTTACAGGACGGACCAACACTGAAGCTTTCTTT	CASSVTGRTNTEAFF
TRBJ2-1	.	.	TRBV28	TGTGCCAGCAGGAGTACCCGATCCTCGCCCTACAATGAGCAGTTCTTC	CASRSTRSSPYNEQFF
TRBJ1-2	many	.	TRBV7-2	TGTGCCAGCAGCTTAGATGTGGGGCCCTATGGCTACACCTTC	CASSLDVGPYGYTF
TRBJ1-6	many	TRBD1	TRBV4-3	TGCGCCAGCAGCCAAGAGGGGACAGGGGGGACCTATAATTCACCCCTCCACTTT	CASSQEGTGGTYNSPLHF
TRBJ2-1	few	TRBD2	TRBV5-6	TGTGCCAGCAGCCCTCTCGGGAGGGGTAGGAATGAGCAGTTCTTC	CASSPLGRGRNEQFF
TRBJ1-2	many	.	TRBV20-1	TGCAGTGCTAGACCCGCACGGGGGAGCAACTATGGCTACACCTTC	CSARPARGSNYGYTF
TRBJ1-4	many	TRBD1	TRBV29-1	TGCAGCGTTGCCCGGGACAGGGGCGAAAAACTGTTTTTT	CSVARDRGEKLFF
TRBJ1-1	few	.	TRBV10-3	TGTGCCATCAGTGAGTCAACCCCTCAAGCTTTCTTT	CAISESTPQAFF
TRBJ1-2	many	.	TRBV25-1	TGTGCCAGCACTTCCCGTGGGTCCAGCTACACCTTC	CASTSRGSSYTF
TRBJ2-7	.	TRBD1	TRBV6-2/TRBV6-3	TGTGCCAGCAGGCACGGACAGGCCATCTATTACGAGCAGTACTTC	CASRHGQAIYYEQYF
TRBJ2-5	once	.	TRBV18	TGTGCCAGCTCACCACGGTCGGTCACTCGGGGAGAGACCCAGTACTTC	CASSPRSVTRGETQYF
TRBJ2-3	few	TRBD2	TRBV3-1	TGTGCCAGCAGCCAAGACGAACCGGGACTAGCGGGGCAGGTAGGGCCAGATACGCAGTATTTT	CASSQDEPGLAGQVGPDTQYF
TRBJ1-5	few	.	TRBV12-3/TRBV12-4	TGTGCCAGCAGTTGGAGTCGACCGAAGGGAGGCAATCAGCCCCAGCATTTT	CASSWSRPKGGNQPQHF
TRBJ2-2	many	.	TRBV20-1	TGCAGTGCTAGAGATCCCGGCGCCTCGAACACCGGGGAGCTGTTTTTT	CSARDPGASNTGELFF
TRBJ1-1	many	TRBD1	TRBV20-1	TGCAGTGCCCTTCCAGGGGGCGCTGAAGCTTTCTTT	CSALPGGAEAFF
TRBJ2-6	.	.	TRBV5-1	TGCGCCAGCAGCTTCTCGGACAAAGTGAGGGTCCTATCCTCTGGGGCCAACGTCCTGACTTTC	CASSFSDKVRVLSSGANVLTF
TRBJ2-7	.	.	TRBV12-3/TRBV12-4	TGTGCCAGCAGGAAAGACAGCCTCTACGAGCAGTACTTC	CASRKDSLYEQYF
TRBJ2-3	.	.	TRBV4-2	TGTGCCAGCAGCCAAGATCTACAGAGTAGCACAGATACGCAGTATTTT	CASSQDLQSSTDTQYF
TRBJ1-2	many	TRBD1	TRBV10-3	TGTGCCATCAGTGATTACAGGGGGGTCTCTAACTACACCTTC	CAISDYRGVSNYTF
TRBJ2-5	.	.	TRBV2	TGTGCCAGCAGTGTTTGGGACGGAGAGACCCAGTACTTC	CASSVWDGETQYF
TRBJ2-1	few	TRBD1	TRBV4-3	TGCGCCAGCAGCCAAGCGACAGGGGACGAGCAGTTCTTC	CASSQATGDEQFF
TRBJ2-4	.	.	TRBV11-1	TGTGCCAGCAGCTTACGAAAAGGGACCCTAGCCAAAAACATTCAGTACTTC	CASSLRKGTLAKNIQYF
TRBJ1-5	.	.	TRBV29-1	TGCAGCGTTGGTGAGGGGTTGGGTCAGCCCCAGCATTTT	CSVGEGLGQPQHF
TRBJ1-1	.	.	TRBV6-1	TGTGCCAGCACCGAAAGGCAAATTAACACTGAAGCTTTCTTT	CASTERQINTEAFF
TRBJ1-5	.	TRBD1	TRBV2	TGTGCCAGCAGTGTTACCGGGACAGTTAGCAATCAGCCCCAGCATTTT	CASSVTGTVSNQPQHF
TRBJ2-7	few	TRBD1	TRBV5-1	TGCGCCAGCAGCTCGGGACCGGGACAGGGCTACGAGCAGTACTTC	CASSSGPGQGYEQYF
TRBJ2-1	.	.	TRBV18	TGTGCCAGCTCACCACGGCAGGGAGAGAGTGAGCAGTTCTTC	CASSPRQGESEQFF
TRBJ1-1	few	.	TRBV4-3	TGCGCCAGCAGCCGAGGGGCTGAAGCTTTCTTT	CASSRGAEAFF
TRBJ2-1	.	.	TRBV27	TGTGCCAGCGCTTTTGGGTGGGGCTCCTACAATGAGCAGTTCTTC	CASAFGWGSYNEQFF
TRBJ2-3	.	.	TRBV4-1	TGCGCCAGCAGCCAACTCCTTGCAAACACAGATACGCAGTATTTT	CASSQLLANTDTQYF
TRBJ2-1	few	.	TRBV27	TGTGCCAGCGCGGACGGGCTGAGAGATGAGCAGTTCTTC	CASADGLRDEQFF
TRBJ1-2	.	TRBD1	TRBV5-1	TGCGCCAGCAGCTTTGACAGGGGTGACTATGGCTACACCTTC	CASSFDRGDYGYTF
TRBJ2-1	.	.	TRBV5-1	TGCGCCAGCAGCTTGGCTCAGGGCGAGGGTGAGCAGTTCTTC	CASSLAQGEGEQFF
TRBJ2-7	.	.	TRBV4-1	TGCGCCAGCAGCCAGGGGACTCACTCCTACGAGCAGTACTTC	CASSQGTHSYEQYF
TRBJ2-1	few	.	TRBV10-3	TGTGCCATCACCTCCCAAGGGGCCCTATCCTACAATGAGCAGTTCTTC	CAITSQGALSYNEQFF
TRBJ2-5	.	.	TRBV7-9	TGTGCCAGCACCCCGATGGAGACCCAGTACTTC	CASTPMETQYF
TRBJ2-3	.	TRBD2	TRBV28	TGTGCCAGCAGTTTATACGCCCCCAGCGGGGGAACGACAGATACGCAGTATTTT	CASSLYAPSGGTTDTQYF
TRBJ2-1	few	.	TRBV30	TGTGCCTGGAATCTGAAGACGGGATGGCAGTTCTTC	CAWNLKTGWQFF
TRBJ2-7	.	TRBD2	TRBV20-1	TGCAGTGCTAGAGACCTTCGGACTAGCGGGAGGGATTCCTACGAGCAGTACTTC	CSARDLRTSGRDSYEQYF
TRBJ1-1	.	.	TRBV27	TGTGCCAGCAGTTTTTTGGGCCGGTTCACTGAAGCTTTCTTT	CASSFLGRFTEAFF
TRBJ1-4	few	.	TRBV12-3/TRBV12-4	TGTGCCAGCAGTCCTCTTTATCCGGATATACGTGAAAAACTGTTTTTT	CASSPLYPDIREKLFF
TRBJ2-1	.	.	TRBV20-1	TGCAGTGCATGGGTAGCGGCCTACAATGAGCAGTTCTTC	CSAWVAAYNEQFF
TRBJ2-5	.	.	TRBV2	TGTGCCAGCAGCCCGGACCGTCGGCGTGAGACCCAGTACTTC	CASSPDRRRETQYF
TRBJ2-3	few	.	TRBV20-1	TGCAGTGCAAGCGACAGAACAGATACGCAGTATTTT	CSASDRTDTQYF
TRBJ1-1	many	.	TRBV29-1	TGCAGCGTTATTGGGCAGGGTGGGATGAACACTGAAGCTTTCTTT	CSVIGQGGMNTEAFF
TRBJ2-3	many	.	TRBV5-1	TGCGCCAGCAGCCAGGACGGGGACACAGATACGCAGTATTTT	CASSQDGDTDTQYF
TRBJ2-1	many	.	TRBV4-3	TGCGCCAGCAGCCAAGACCCACGGCGGGATGAGCAGTTCTTC	CASSQDPRRDEQFF